Detailed here is one T cell receptor beta chain. What it binds is unknown. Every one of the patients relapsed after autologous stem cell transplantation (brentuximab vedotin exposure was variable). Reported best responses ranged across complete response, partial response or progressive disease. The data belong to a study of PD-1 blockade in classical Hodgkin lymphoma. General study points: Newly diagnosed and completely responding patients shared comparable baseline diversity.

Method: immunoSEQ multiplex PCR; TCRdb's copy keeps in-frame clones and lacks some. The sample holds 30,000 to 50,000 clones, 76% seen once. After removal of 0 bases from V and 8 bases from J, the junction contained 7 bases not matched to a gene. Germline lookup yields CDR1 SGHDN and CDR2 FVKESK. CDR3 length equals 16 residues. The source material was peripheral blood mononuclear cells (PBMCs), sampled at baseline. This clonotype was sampled from a human donor with classical Hodgkin lymphoma. J is TRBJ2-1 and V is TRBV14; TRBD2 agrees at 10 bases. DNA for the CDR3: TGTGCCAGCAGCCAAGATTCAAGCGGGAGGGAGCATGAGCAGTTCTTC. Protein: CASSQDSSGREHEQFF.